This T cell receptor (beta chain) was observed in a study of post-analysis software for immune sequencing data. This clonotype showed up just a few times. Its antigen is unidentified. Researchers reported that TCR beta cDNA libraries carried unique molecular identifiers. TCRdb ran MiXCR on the PCR reads and lists one entry per CDR3 protein. The sample consists of about 770,000 distinct CDR3 sequences, 46% of them appearing once. V shed 5 bases, J shed 4 bases, and the junction held 5 bases outside the gene matches. Germline loops: CDR1 MNHEY, CDR2 SMNVEV (reference sequence). The CDR3 extends over 14 amino acids. Study-level findings and limits: Normalized Chao1 diversity in multiple sclerosis patients fell significantly below that of controls. Elevated frequency relative to controls characterized four to six TRBV segments in patients, TRBV5-6, TRBV5-1 and TRBV20-1 among them.

The specimen sequenced was blood. The chain recombines TRBV27 with TRBJ1-5; 7 bases line up with TRBD1. This sequence was found in a girl aged 5 to 17 with multiple sclerosis. DNA for the CDR3: TGTGCCAGCAGTACCGACAGGGCGAATCAGCCCCAGCATTTT. Translated: CASSTDRANQPQHF.